The T cell receptor (beta chain) described here comes from a study of shared clonotypes between healthy human individuals. This CDR3 contains 15 residues. Looked up from germline, CDR1 is LNHDA and CDR2 is SQIVND (reference sequence). Trimming left V 3 bases short and J 3 bases short, with 12 bases between. As originally analysed: ImmunoSEQ yielded junction-only sequences lacking quality scores, so filtering differed. Assay: immunoSEQ multiplex PCR; the TCRdb copy retains only in-frame clones and omits some. The DNA was the basis for D and trimming; V, J and clone size are from that table. The data hold 2 million to 3 million clones, with over 85% observed a single time.

The specimen sequenced was naive CD4+ T cells sorted from blood. Subset: CD45RA+ positively selected. The TCR comes from a man between 18 and 29 years old in good health. The V and J genes are TRBV19 and TRBJ1-5, with D hard to call. In DNA, the CDR3 is TGTGCCAGTAGTATTTCCCCCCATGTCAATCAGCCCCAGCATTTT. This gives the protein CASSISPHVNQPQHF. The full variable domain, completed using reference TRBV19 and TRBJ1-5, is DGGITQSPKYLFRKEGQNVTLSCEQNLNHDAMYWYRQDPGQGLRLIYYSQIVNDFQKGDIAEGYSVSREKKESFPLTVTSAQKNPTAFYLCASSISPHVNQPQHFGDGTRLSIL.